This is a list of T cell receptor beta chains from one sample in a study of vaccination and CD4 T cells after COVID-19. For these receptors, no antigen is known. MiXCR was run by TCRdb on the PCR reads, yielding one entry per CDR3 protein. The sample shows about 11,000 distinct CDR3 sequences, 44% of them seen only once. The specimen sequenced was CD4+ T cells from blood, cultured in vitro. The receptors shown here come from a human donor who had recovered from COVID-19. CDR3s include the opening cysteine and the closing phenylalanine or tryptophan. A D gene is named only where the DNA matches it firmly. Where a row states a size, it is once, few, many or the class of an expanded clone; other rows omit it.

cdr3_nt cdr3_aa j_call d_call clone_size v_call
TGTGCCAGCAGTAGAGGGAGCGGGGCCTACAATGAGCAGTTCTTC CASSRGSGAYNEQFF TRBJ2-1 TRBD2 NA TRBV7-9
TGTGCCAGCAGCTTAAGCAGGGTGGGAGAGACCCAGTACTTC CASSLSRVGETQYF TRBJ2-5 NA NA TRBV11-2
TGTGCCAGCAGCCGCTTTAGGGGGCATATTAATGAGCAGTTCTTC CASSRFRGHINEQFF TRBJ2-1 TRBD1 NA TRBV7-2
TGTGCCAGCCAAAACGGGGGGGCCGGGGCCGGGGAGCTGTTTTTT CASQNGGAGAGELFF TRBJ2-2 TRBD2 NA TRBV28
TGCGCCAGCAGCTTGGAGGGGCACGGGAACACTGAAGCTTTCTTT CASSLEGHGNTEAFF TRBJ1-1 NA NA TRBV5-1
TGCAGTGCCGAGGGACAGCTTTACCGCGAGCAGTACTTC CSAEGQLYREQYF TRBJ2-7 TRBD1 NA TRBV20-1
TGTGCCAGCACCCCCCAAGGGGCAGGGGGAGGCTACGAGCAGTACTTC CASTPQGAGGGYEQYF TRBJ2-7 NA NA TRBV6-1
TGTGCCAGCAGTTACAGGCCGGACACAGATACGCAGTATTTT CASSYRPDTDTQYF TRBJ2-3 NA few TRBV6-5
TGTGCCACCAGCTCCGCCCCCGGACAAGATCACTACGAGCAGTACTTC CATSSAPGQDHYEQYF TRBJ2-7 NA few TRBV24-1
TGCGCCAGCAGCTTGTGGGGACAGGGGTCGAACACTGAAGCTTTCTTT CASSLWGQGSNTEAFF TRBJ1-1 TRBD1 few TRBV5-1
TGCGCCAGCAGCTTGGTCAGGAACACTGAAGCTTTCTTT CASSLVRNTEAFF TRBJ1-1 NA few TRBV5-1
TGTGCCAGCAGTGACTCCCCAGATTCTAATTCACCCCTCCACTTT CASSDSPDSNSPLHF TRBJ1-6 NA NA TRBV6-4
TGTGCCTGGAGTCCAGGGTCAGGGTACGAGCAGTACTTC CAWSPGSGYEQYF TRBJ2-7 NA NA TRBV30
TGTGCCACCAGCAGAGAGGGGGAGGCCGCTGTAGGCTACACCTTC CATSREGEAAVGYTF TRBJ1-2 NA few TRBV15
TGCGCCAGCAGCTCGGACTCGAGCTCCTACGAGCAGTACTTC CASSSDSSSYEQYF TRBJ2-7 NA NA TRBV5-1
TGCGCCAGCAGCTTGGGTACAGGGGGCAGGGGAAACACCATATATTTT CASSLGTGGRGNTIYF TRBJ1-3 TRBD1 NA TRBV5-1
TGTGCCAGCAGTCGACACGGGACAGGGGGCCGGAACACTGAAGCTTTCTTT CASSRHGTGGRNTEAFF TRBJ1-1 TRBD1 NA TRBV12-3/TRBV12-4
TGTGCCAGCAGCTGGACGACTAGCGGGGGGGCGGGGGAGCAGTACTTC CASSWTTSGGAGEQYF TRBJ2-7 TRBD2 NA TRBV7-2
TGCAGTGCCAGTTCATCCGGGGCCAACGTCCTGACTTTC CSASSSGANVLTF TRBJ2-6 NA few TRBV20-1
TGTGCCAGCAGTGAGAGGGGCAGGGGCTATGGCTACACCTTC CASSERGRGYGYTF TRBJ1-2 NA few TRBV2
TGTGCCAGTAGTATAGTTTCAGGTTCTGGAAACACCATATATTTT CASSIVSGSGNTIYF TRBJ1-3 NA NA TRBV19
TGTGCCAGCAGGGGCGGGGGGGCGAATGAGCAGTTCTTC CASRGGGANEQFF TRBJ2-1 TRBD2 NA TRBV6-1
TGTGCCAGCTCACCAACCAGGGAGGACGGGGAGCTGTTTTTT CASSPTREDGELFF TRBJ2-2 NA once TRBV18
TGTGCCTGGACCCCCCCCAACACCGGGGAGCTGTTTTTT CAWTPPNTGELFF TRBJ2-2 NA once TRBV30
TGTGCCAGCAGTGAAGGGGGTCGGGCAGATACGCAGTATTTT CASSEGGRADTQYF TRBJ2-3 NA few TRBV25-1
TGTGCCAGCAGTTTTCGTTATGGTCAGCCCCAGCATTTT CASSFRYGQPQHF TRBJ1-5 NA NA TRBV27
TGCAGTGCCCTCAGACAGTCTAATTCACCCCTCCACTTT CSALRQSNSPLHF TRBJ1-6 NA NA TRBV20-1
TGTGCCAGCAGCGTAGGGGTTAGCGGGGATGTAGATACGCAGTATTTT CASSVGVSGDVDTQYF TRBJ2-3 TRBD2 NA TRBV7-4
TGTGCCAGCAGCCGCGACAGGAACCAAGAGACCCAGTACTTC CASSRDRNQETQYF TRBJ2-5 NA NA TRBV11-2
TGCGCCAGCAGCCAAGATCACTTGGAGGGAAACACCATATATTTT CASSQDHLEGNTIYF TRBJ1-3 NA NA TRBV4-3
TGTGCCAGTAGTATAGGGTCCGGGTGGCTAGCGGGGGATCATACCTACGAGCAGTACTTC CASSIGSGWLAGDHTYEQYF TRBJ2-7 TRBD2 NA TRBV19
TGTGCCACCAGTGAAACGCGGGACACCGGAATGATGAACACTGAAGCTTTCTTT CATSETRDTGMMNTEAFF TRBJ1-1 NA few TRBV24-1
TGTGCCAGCAGCCAATCGCATGCCGATGGCAATCAGCCCCAGCATTTT CASSQSHADGNQPQHF TRBJ1-5 NA NA TRBV4-2
TGTGCCAGCAGTTTAAACGCAGGGGCAGAGGGCTACACCTTC CASSLNAGAEGYTF TRBJ1-2 NA NA TRBV6-5
TGTGCCAGCAGTCCTGCGCGGGGGAGGGGGGGTGAGCAGTTCTTC CASSPARGRGGEQFF TRBJ2-1 NA NA TRBV6-2/TRBV6-3